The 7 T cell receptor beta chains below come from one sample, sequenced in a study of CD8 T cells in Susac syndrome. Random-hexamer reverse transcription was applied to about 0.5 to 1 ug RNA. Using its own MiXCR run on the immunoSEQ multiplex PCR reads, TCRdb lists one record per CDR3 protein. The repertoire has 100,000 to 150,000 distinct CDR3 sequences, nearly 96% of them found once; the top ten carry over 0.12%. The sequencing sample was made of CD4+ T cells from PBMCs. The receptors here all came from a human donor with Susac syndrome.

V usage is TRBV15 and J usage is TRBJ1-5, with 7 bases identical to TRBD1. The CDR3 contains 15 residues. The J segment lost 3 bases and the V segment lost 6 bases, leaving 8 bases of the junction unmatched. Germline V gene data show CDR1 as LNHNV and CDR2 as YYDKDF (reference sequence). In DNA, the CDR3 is TGTGCCACCAGTGCCGGGACAGCGTTCAATCAGCCCCAGCATTTT. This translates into CATSAGTAFNQPQHF. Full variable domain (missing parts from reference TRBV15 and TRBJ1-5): DAMVIQNPRYQVTQFGKPVTLSCSQTLNHNVMYWYQQKSSQAPKLLFHYYDKDFNNEADTPDNFQSRRPNTSFCFLDIRSPGLGDTAMYLCATSAGTAFNQPQHFGDGTRLSIL.

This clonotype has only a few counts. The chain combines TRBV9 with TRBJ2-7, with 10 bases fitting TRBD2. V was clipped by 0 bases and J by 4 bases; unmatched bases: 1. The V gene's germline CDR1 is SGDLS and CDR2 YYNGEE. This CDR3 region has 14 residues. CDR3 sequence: CASSVAGLAYEQYF. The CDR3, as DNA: TGTGCCAGCAGCGTAGCGGGACTAGCGTACGAGCAGTACTTC.

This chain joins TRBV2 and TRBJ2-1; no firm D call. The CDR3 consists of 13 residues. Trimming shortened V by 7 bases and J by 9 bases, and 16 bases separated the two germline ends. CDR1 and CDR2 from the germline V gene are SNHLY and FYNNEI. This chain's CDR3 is CASKELVWGEQFF. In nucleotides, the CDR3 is TGTGCCAGCAAGGAGCTAGTATGGGGTGAGCAGTTCTTC.

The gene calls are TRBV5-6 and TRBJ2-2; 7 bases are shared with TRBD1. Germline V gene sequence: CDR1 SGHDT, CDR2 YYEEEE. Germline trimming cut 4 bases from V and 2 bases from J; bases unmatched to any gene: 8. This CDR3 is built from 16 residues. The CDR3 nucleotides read TGTGCCAGCAGCCCAGACCACAGGGGAAACACCGGGGAGCTGTTTTTT. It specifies CASSPDHRGNTGELFF.

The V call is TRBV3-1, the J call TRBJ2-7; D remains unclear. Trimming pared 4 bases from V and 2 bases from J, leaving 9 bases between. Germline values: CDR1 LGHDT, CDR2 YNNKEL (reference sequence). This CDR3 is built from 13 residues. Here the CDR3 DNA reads TGTGCCAGCAGCCCTGACAATACCTACGAGCAGTACTTC. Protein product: CASSPDNTYEQYF.

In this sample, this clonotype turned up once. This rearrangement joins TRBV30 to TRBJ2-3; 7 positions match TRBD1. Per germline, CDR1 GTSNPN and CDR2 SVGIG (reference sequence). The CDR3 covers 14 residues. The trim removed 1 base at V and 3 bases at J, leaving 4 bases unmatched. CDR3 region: CAWSAGGTTDTQYF. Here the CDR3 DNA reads TGTGCCTGGAGTGCAGGGGGAACGACAGATACGCAGTATTTT.

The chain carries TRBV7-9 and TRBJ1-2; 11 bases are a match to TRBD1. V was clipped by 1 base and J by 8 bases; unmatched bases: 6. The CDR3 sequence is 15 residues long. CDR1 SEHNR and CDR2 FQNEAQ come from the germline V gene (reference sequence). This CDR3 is CASSLEGQGDRGYTF. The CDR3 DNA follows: TGTGCCAGCAGCTTAGAGGGACAGGGGGATCGGGGCTACACCTTC.